These T cell receptor beta chains were read from a single sample in a study of OX40 agonist ivuxolimab in advanced cancers. TCRdb's table, derived via immunoSEQ multiplex PCR, lists solely in-frame clones and lacks some. The sample records some 68,000 clones, approximately 80% being singletons. Sequenced material: CD4+ or CD8+ T cells sorted from blood, taken in a trial of the OX40 agonist ivuxolimab. The receptors originated from an adult with an advanced solid tumor such as melanoma, head and neck, liver or kidney cancer. CDR3s include the opening cysteine and the closing phenylalanine or tryptophan. D genes are given only for firm matches. Clone size appears in some rows only: once, few, many, or a class for an expanded clone.

>TRBV29-1|TRBJ2-1|.|TRBD2
TGCAGCGTTGTAAGGACTAGCGGGGGGGATGAGCAGTTCTTC
CSVVRTSGGDEQFF
>TRBV5-1|TRBJ2-7|.|.
TGCGCCAGCAGCTTGGCAGGGATCGAGCAGTACTTC
CASSLAGIEQYF
>TRBV6-5|TRBJ2-3|.|.
TGTGCCAGCAGTGGGGGCGGGGCAGATACGCAGTATTTT
CASSGGGADTQYF
>TRBV28|TRBJ1-3|few|TRBD1
TGTGCCAGCAGTTCCCCCGGGACAGGGAAATACACCATATATTTT
CASSSPGTGKYTIYF
>TRBV11-1|TRBJ2-1|once|.
TGTGCCAGCAGACACCTTGACAATGAGCAGTTCTTC
CASRHLDNEQFF
>TRBV19|TRBJ2-7|.|TRBD2
TGTGCCAGTAAAAGCGGGGGTTCCTACGAGCAGTACTTC
CASKSGGSYEQYF
>TRBV19|TRBJ2-3|once|.
TGTGCCAGTATGGAAAGGGGTAGCACAGATACGCAGTATTTT
CASMERGSTDTQYF
>TRBV9|TRBJ1-3|.|TRBD1
TGTGCCAGCAGCCCCCGACAGGGAGGAACTGGAAACACCATATATTTT
CASSPRQGGTGNTIYF
>TRBV28|TRBJ1-4|few|.
TGTGCCAGCAGTTTAGGGCGGAGGACTAATGAAAAACTGTTTTTT
CASSLGRRTNEKLFF
>TRBV27|TRBJ2-5|once|.
TGTGCCAGCAGTTTGGGCCCCCAAGAGACCCAGTACTTC
CASSLGPQETQYF
>TRBV11-3|TRBJ2-3|.|TRBD2
TGTGCCAGCAGCCCTTGGGGGACTAGCGGGGGGGCCGCAGATACGCAGTATTTT
CASSPWGTSGGAADTQYF
>TRBV6-5|TRBJ1-1|.|TRBD1
TGTGCCAGCAGTTGGACAGGGGGGGAGCGCACTGAAGCTTTCTTT
CASSWTGGERTEAFF
>TRBV19|TRBJ1-2|once|TRBD1
TGTGCCAGTAGTCAATCCGGGACAGGTCATGGCTACACCTTC
CASSQSGTGHGYTF
>TRBV11-2|TRBJ2-7|.|.
TGTGCCAGCAGCTCCTTCTCCAAGGCCCCCTACGAGCAGTACTTC
CASSSFSKAPYEQYF
>TRBV5-1|TRBJ1-4|once|TRBD1
TGCGCCAGCAGCAAAGGGGGCCTGAATGAAAAACTGTTTTTT
CASSKGGLNEKLFF
>TRBV6-6|TRBJ1-4|.|TRBD1
TGTGCCAGCAGTAAGACAGGGAGGTATGGGGAAAAACTGTTTTTT
CASSKTGRYGEKLFF
>TRBV28|TRBJ1-6|.|.
TGTGCCAGCACCTCGGAGTTGAGTTCACCCCTCCACTTT
CASTSELSSPLHF
>TRBV18|TRBJ2-3|.|.
TGTGCCAGCTCAATCTTGGACAGCCTAAGCACAGATACGCAGTATTTT
CASSILDSLSTDTQYF
>TRBV18|TRBJ2-7|.|TRBD1
TGTGCCAGCTCACTTTCTCGGACAGGAAGTAGTCACTACGAGCAGTACTTC
CASSLSRTGSSHYEQYF
>TRBV5-4|TRBJ1-3|.|.
TGTGCCAGCAGCTTGCCCCTCCCGGGGGCAGGTGGAAACACCATATATTTT
CASSLPLPGAGGNTIYF
>TRBV6-6|TRBJ2-7|many|.
TGTGCCAGCAGCCCCCGGGACGTTAGCGGCTACGAGCAGTACTTC
CASSPRDVSGYEQYF
>TRBV6-1|TRBJ1-3|few|TRBD1
TGTGCCAGCAGTGCGACAGGGGGAGCAAGAAACACCATATATTTT
CASSATGGARNTIYF
>TRBV7-9|TRBJ1-1|.|TRBD1
TGTGCCAGCAGCCTCACAGGGGAAACTGAAGCTTTCTTT
CASSLTGETEAFF
>TRBV5-1|TRBJ2-5|few|.
TGCGCCAGCCTAGCGCCCTCCGGGACTGTGAGGGAGACCCAGTACTTC
CASLAPSGTVRETQYF
>TRBV14|TRBJ1-4|.|.
TGTGCCAGCAGCTCCCAGGGACGCGAAAAACTGTTTTTT
CASSSQGREKLFF
>TRBV6-1|TRBJ2-5|.|TRBD1
TGTGCCAGCCAACAGGGGGGGACCCAGTACTTC
CASQQGGTQYF